One and the same sample provided the 26 T cell receptor beta chains below, sequenced in a study of T cells in Graves' hyperthyroidism and ophthalmopathy. RNA transcripts yielded amplified TCR beta CDR3 regions. During a first-round RT-PCR of the TCR CDR3, the HTBI primer set was used. Each CDR3 protein gets one entry after TCRdb re-called the multiplex PCR reads with MiXCR. The table records approximately 600,000 distinct CDR3 sequences, 11% to 15% of them present only once. Sequencing used blood. These receptors were collected from a woman aged 18-30 years with Graves' ophthalmopathy.

This clonotype was seen more than once but under ten times. The rearrangement joins TRBV6-1 to TRBJ1-5; D gene uncertain. Trimming removed 5 bases from V and 8 bases from J, with 13 bases in between. CDR1 and CDR2 (germline): MNHNS, SASEGT. The CDR3 extends over 13 amino acids. The CDR3 loop reads CASSTDTREPQHF. CDR3 coding DNA: TGTGCCAGCAGTACTGACACCCGAGAGCCCCAGCATTTT.

This clonotype has only a few counts. As DNA, the CDR3 is TGTGCCAGCAGCTTAGTTATGGGGAGCGGTTCACCCCTCCACTTT. Translated: CASSLVMGSGSPLHF. The chain recombines TRBV7-2 with TRBJ1-6; D gene unclear. V lost 1 base and J 9 bases, leaving 13 bases between the germline ends. The CDR3 consists of 15 residues. The germline gives CDR1 SGHTA, CDR2 FQGNSA.

This clonotype was recorded only once. V usage is TRBV6-9 and J usage is TRBJ2-1; TRBD2 matches 15 bases. This CDR3 has 19 residues. Germline trimming cut 3 bases from V and 3 bases from J; bases unmatched to any gene: 9. Germline V lookup: CDR1 MNHGY, CDR2 SVAAGI. CDR3: CASSYGPGLAGGFYNEQFF. The CDR3 bases are TGTGCCAGCAGTTACGGTCCGGGACTAGCGGGAGGTTTCTACAATGAGCAGTTCTTC.

The chain is built from TRBV7-8 and TRBJ1-3, with D possibly being TRBD1 (6 bases). The length of the CDR3 is 16 residues. Germline CDR1 SGHVS, CDR2 FQNEAQ. V dropped 5 bases and J dropped 0 bases, with 14 bases sitting between them. The CDR3 nucleotides are TGTGCCAGCAGCGGTCCAGGGGTACTCTCTGGAAACACCATATATTTT. It yields the protein CASSGPGVLSGNTIYF.

This clonotype was picked up a small number of times. The chain joins TRBV6-2 or TRBV6-3 to TRBJ1-2; perhaps TRBD1 as D (5 bases). Trimming pared 7 bases from V and 8 bases from J, leaving 20 bases between. CDR1 and CDR2 from the germline V gene are MNHEY and SVGEGT. The CDR3 covers 14 residues. In DNA, the CDR3 is TGTGCCAGCACCTACGGGGCGCTGAGTAAAGGCTACACCTTC. Protein sequence: CASTYGALSKGYTF.

The gene calls are TRBV19 and TRBJ1-5, with a possible D match to TRBD1 (5 bases). V gave up 3 bases and J gave up 4 bases, with 16 bases separating them. The germline V gene has CDR1 LNHDA and CDR2 SQIVND (reference sequence). CDR3 length: 16 amino acids. The CDR3 nucleotides read TGTGCCAGTAGTATGGGGCCCAAGCAAAGGAATCAGCCCCAGCATTTT. Its protein product is CASSMGPKQRNQPQHF.

This clonotype was detected ten times or more. This chain connects TRBV7-2 to TRBJ2-2; 8 nucleotides agree with TRBD1. CDR3 length equals 17 residues. The V segment lost 7 bases and the J segment 3 bases; nucleotides outside the gene matches: 13. In germline, CDR1 is SGHTA, CDR2 FQGNSA. DNA of the CDR3: TGTGCCAGCACCTCCCACACGGACAGGGCGTACACCGGGGAGCTGTTTTTT. Amino acids: CASTSHTDRAYTGELFF.

At least ten counts were recorded for this clonotype. This sequence joins TRBV3-1 and TRBJ1-2; 7 bases map to TRBD1. After removal of 0 bases from V and 8 bases from J, the junction contained 9 bases not matched to a gene. The CDR3 consists of 15 residues. Germline assignment: CDR1 LGHDT and CDR2 YNNKEL (reference sequence). The CDR3 sequence is CASSQDLVGGRGYTF. The CDR3 DNA sequence: TGTGCCAGCAGCCAAGATCTGGTAGGGGGCAGAGGCTACACCTTC.

This clonotype was counted many times. The V gene is TRBV7-8, the J gene TRBJ1-5, with 8 bases lining up with TRBD1. J gave up 5 bases and V 0 bases, and 6 bases lay outside the gene matches. CDR3 size: 16 residues. From germline, CDR1 is SGHVS and CDR2 FQNEAQ. This CDR3 is CASSLAGTGQDQPQHF. The CDR3 DNA reads TGTGCCAGCAGCTTAGCGGGCACGGGACAGGATCAGCCCCAGCATTTT. The whole variable domain, remainder taken from reference TRBV7-8 and TRBJ1-5, is GAGVSQSPRYKVAKRGQDVALRCDPISGHVSLFWYQQALGQGPEFLTYFQNEAQLDKSGLPSDRFFAERPEGSVSTLKIQRTQQEDSAVYLCASSLAGTGQDQPQHFGDGTRLSIL.

Ten or more counts support this clonotype. The genes are TRBV6-2 or TRBV6-3 and TRBJ2-3; either TRBD1 or TRBD2 may supply D (5 bases each). V shed 7 bases and J shed 2 bases, with 7 bases lying between them. CDR3 length equals 12 residues. CDR1 is MNHEY and CDR2 is SVGEGT in the germline V gene. CDR3 sequence (DNA): TGTGCCAGCAAGGGACCCACAGATACGCAGTATTTT. This sequence encodes CASKGPTDTQYF.

This clonotype was seen many times. The chain couples TRBV6-1 to TRBJ2-7; D gene unclear. With 1 base removed from V and 2 bases from J, the gap between germline ends came to 12 bases. The germline V gene has CDR1 MNHNS and CDR2 SASEGT. The CDR3 length is 15 residues. The CDR3: CASSEGVSVTYEQYF. DNA for the CDR3: TGTGCCAGCAGTGAAGGAGTCAGTGTCACCTACGAGCAGTACTTC.

This clonotype was observed a few times. The chain couples TRBV27 to TRBJ2-3, with TRBD2 matching 11 bases. This CDR3 contains 18 residues. Germline V gives CDR1 MNHEY, CDR2 SMNVEV (reference sequence). With 0 bases clipped from V and 6 bases from J, the junction kept 11 bases outside the gene matches. The CDR3 sequence: CASSLSKGLAETVDTQYF. The CDR3 DNA follows: TGTGCCAGCAGTTTATCCAAGGGACTAGCGGAGACGGTGGATACGCAGTATTTT.

At least ten counts were recorded for this clonotype. The genes are TRBV30 and TRBJ1-1; 10 nucleotides align to TRBD1. Germline-derived CDR1 and CDR2 are GTSNPN and SVGIG (reference sequence). The CDR3 consists of 14 residues. J was trimmed by 0 bases and V by 8 bases; bases with no gene match: 6. The CDR3 loop is CALGTGVMNTEAFF. The CDR3 DNA is TGTGCCCTGGGGACAGGGGTTATGAACACTGAAGCTTTCTTT. Supplemented by reference TRBV30 and TRBJ1-1, the full variable domain reads SQTIHQWPATLVQPVGSPLSLECTVEGTSNPNLYWYRQAAGRGLQLLFYSVGIGQISSEVPQNLSASRPQDRQFILSSKKLLLSDSGFYLCALGTGVMNTEAFFGQGTRLTVV.

This clonotype was observed at least ten times. DNA for the CDR3: TGTGCCAGCTCACCACCGGGGACAGTCTCCTACAATGAGCAGTTCTTC. Its translation is CASSPPGTVSYNEQFF. The chain combines TRBV18 with TRBJ2-1, with 7 bases identical to TRBD1. This CDR3 spans 16 amino acids. Germline V gene sequence: CDR1 KGHSH, CDR2 LQKENI. After removal of 0 bases from V and 0 bases from J, the junction contained 2 bases not matched to a gene.

This clonotype has ten or more counts. The chain carries TRBV3-1 and TRBJ2-1; 10 nucleotides line up with TRBD2. This CDR3 is 17 amino acids long. From germline, CDR1 is LGHDT and CDR2 YNNKEL (reference sequence). After removal of 0 bases from V and 2 bases from J, the junction contained 4 bases not matched to a gene. This CDR3 reads CASSQDLAGVPYNEQFF. The CDR3 DNA reads as TGTGCCAGCAGCCAAGACCTAGCGGGAGTACCCTACAATGAGCAGTTCTTC.

This clonotype has only a few counts. The J gene is TRBJ1-1, the V gene TRBV7-8; unclear D gene. The V end was cut by 5 bases, the J end by 2 bases, with 15 bases between. The CDR3 has 15 amino acids. Germline CDR1 reads SGHVS; CDR2 reads FQNEAQ. CDR3 nucleotides: TGTGCCAGCAGCCCCGCAAGGGTGACAAACACTGAAGCTTTCTTT. As protein: CASSPARVTNTEAFF. The full variable domain, with the rest looked up from reference TRBV7-8 and TRBJ1-1, is GAGVSQSPRYKVAKRGQDVALRCDPISGHVSLFWYQQALGQGPEFLTYFQNEAQLDKSGLPSDRFFAERPEGSVSTLKIQRTQQEDSAVYLCASSPARVTNTEAFFGQGTRLTVV.

This clonotype was detected ten times or more. The CDR3 sequence is CASSPPGSRGYTF. CDR3 DNA: TGTGCCAGCAGCCCACCAGGATCCCGGGGCTACACCTTC. The chain combines TRBV12-3 or TRBV12-4 with TRBJ1-2, with D unclear. This CDR3 is 13 amino acids long. With 6 bases removed from V and 8 bases from J, the gap between germline ends came to 16 bases.

The CDR3 nucleotides are TGTGCCAGCAGCGGCGCGTCTCGGGTCTCTCGGACGGATACGCAGTATTTT. Translating gives CASSGASRVSRTDTQYF. This chain uses TRBV9 with TRBJ2-3; no clear D gene. CDR1 SGDLS and CDR2 YYNGEE come from the germline V gene. CDR3 length: 17 residues. V gave up 3 bases and J gave up 6 bases, with 23 bases separating them.

The CDR3 reads CASSVGELWGVNYGYTF. The CDR3 DNA reads as TGTGCCAGCAGCGTAGGGGAACTCTGGGGTGTTAACTATGGCTACACCTTC. The chain uses TRBV9 and TRBJ1-2; no firm D call. CDR1 is SGDLS, CDR2 YYNGEE, per germline. The CDR3 spans 17 residues. V gave up 0 bases and J gave up 1 base, with 16 bases separating them.

This clonotype was observed a few times. The chain joins TRBV19 to TRBJ2-7; weak D call: TRBD2 (6 bases). This CDR3 contains 16 residues. With 3 bases removed from V and 7 bases from J, the gap between germline ends came to 22 bases. Germline V CDR1 and CDR2: LNHDA, SQIVND (reference sequence). The CDR3 region is CASSIARTGAPLEQYF. The CDR3, as DNA: TGTGCCAGTAGTATCGCACGGACGGGAGCGCCGTTGGAGCAGTACTTC.

This clonotype was counted at least ten times. This rearrangement joins TRBV30 to TRBJ1-4, with D possibly being TRBD1 (6 bases). The ends were cut back, 1 base at V and 7 bases at J, with 10 bases in the middle. This CDR3 contains 13 residues. The germline gives CDR1 GTSNPN, CDR2 SVGIG (reference sequence). In nucleotides, the CDR3 is TGTGCCTGGAGTGCGGGGGCCAGTGAAAAACTGTTTTTT. Protein: CAWSAGASEKLFF.

This clonotype showed up many times. V gene TRBV5-1 combines with J gene TRBJ1-2; TRBD1 is a possible D gene (6 bases). The CDR3 has 15 residues. CDR1 is SGHRS, CDR2 YFSETQ, per germline. Trimming took 3 bases from V and 5 from J, leaving 17 bases between them. CDR3 residues: CASSSPEGGHYGYTF. As DNA, the CDR3 is TGCGCCAGCAGCTCGCCAGAAGGGGGGCATTATGGCTACACCTTC.

This clonotype was counted ten times or more. The rearrangement uses TRBV29-1 and TRBJ1-2; D call uncertain. The CDR3 runs 14 residues. CDR1 and CDR2 from the germline V gene are SQVTM and ANQGSEA. The germline V and J ends were trimmed by 6 bases and 8 bases, with 22 bases remaining between them. The CDR3 spells CSVDSKQFGRGYTF. In DNA, the CDR3 is TGCAGCGTCGACTCTAAACAGTTTGGGAGAGGCTACACCTTC.

This clonotype has ten or more counts. The CDR3 DNA reads TGTGCCAGCAGTCAAGAGGGGGCTGGAGGGGCCAAAAACATTCAGTACTTC. It translates to CASSQEGAGGAKNIQYF. The V gene is TRBV6-1, the J gene TRBJ2-4, with D maybe TRBD1 (7 bases). The CDR3 is 17 residues long. Germline V gene data show CDR1 as MNHNS and CDR2 as SASEGT. V lost 5 bases and J lost 1, with 18 bases in between.

There are many counts of this clonotype. The genes are TRBV28 and TRBJ1-2; TRBD1 might be the D (5 bases). This CDR3 comprises 15 residues. Per germline, CDR1 MDHEN and CDR2 SYDVKM. The germline V and J ends were trimmed by 2 bases and 4 bases, with 14 bases remaining between them. The CDR3 region has the DNA TGTGCCAGCAGTTTACGATGGGGCTGGAGCTATGGCTACACCTTC. Translating it yields CASSLRWGWSYGYTF.

This chain joins TRBV5-1 and TRBJ2-5; 10 bases map to TRBD1. Germline-derived CDR1 and CDR2 are SGHRS and YFSETQ. With 0 bases clipped from V and 4 bases from J, the junction kept 9 bases outside the gene matches. This CDR3 spans 17 amino acids. The CDR3 spells CASSLAPRTGGGETQYF. The CDR3 bases are TGCGCCAGCAGCTTGGCCCCCAGGACAGGGGGTGGAGAGACCCAGTACTTC. The full variable domain, in which reference TRBV5-1 and TRBJ2-5 provide the parts outside the CDR3, is KAGVTQTPRYLIKTRGQQVTLSCSPISGHRSVSWYQQTPGQGLQFLFEYFSETQRNKGNFPGRFSGRQFSNSRSEMNVSTLELGDSALYLCASSLAPRTGGGETQYFGPGTRLLVL.